The next 3 T cell receptor beta chains were all read from a single sample in a study of CD8 T cells in Susac syndrome (dated by TCRdb to the late 2010s). The library came from the immunoSEQ multiplex PCR assay. RNA was extracted using the RNeasy kit, and roughly 0.5 to 1 ug of the RNA was reverse transcribed with random hexamers. TCRdb trimmed the raw reads at Q25, called clones with MiXCR and kept productive beta chains. Rows with a matching CDR3 protein are joined into one entry that keeps the most common DNA and genes. The sample table contains some 100,000 distinct CDR3 sequences; only one count was recorded for 95% to 98% of them. The ten top clones hold about 0.1% of the sample. Specimen: CD4+ T cells from PBMCs. Receptors were obtained from a human donor in good health.

The V gene is TRBV7-3, the J gene TRBJ2-2; D is unclear. The V gene lost 2 bases and the J gene lost 6 bases, with 13 bases spanning the gap. Germline values: CDR1 SGHTA, CDR2 FQGTGA. The CDR3 is 15 amino acids. In DNA form, the CDR3 reads TGTGCCAGCAGCTTAGTCAGCAGGTTCGCCGGGGAGCTGTTTTTT. The encoded protein is CASSLVSRFAGELFF.

This chain connects TRBV29-1 to TRBJ2-7; no definite D call. The CDR3 sequence is 13 residues long. V was clipped by 0 bases and J by 4 bases, with 10 bases between them. Germline values: CDR1 SQVTM, CDR2 ANQGSEA. The CDR3 nucleotides are TGCAGCGTTGAAGATCGGGCCCGGTACGAGCAGTACTTC. Protein: CSVEDRARYEQYF.

The CDR3 region has the DNA TGTGCCAGCAGCCAAGAGGGGGCAGGGTCGAAGACTGAAGCTTTCTTT. This sequence encodes CASSQEGAGSKTEAFF. The chain is built from TRBV3-1 and TRBJ1-1; a weak D match, TRBD1 (6 bases). The CDR3 consists of 16 residues. The germline V gene has CDR1 LGHDT and CDR2 YNNKEL (reference sequence). V shed 0 bases and J shed 5 bases, with 16 bases lying between them.